The rows below give T cell receptor beta chains drawn from one sample of a study of molecular identifiers for immune sequencing clone quantification. TCRdb reanalysed the PCR reads using MiXCR and keeps one entry per CDR3 protein. The sample shows just under 650,000 distinct CDR3 sequences, 20% of them seen only once. The sequencing sample was made of naive CD8+ T cells from blood, with Jurkat cell RNA spiked in. These receptors were taken from a human donor in good health. Some libraries in this study had Jurkat cell RNA spiked in. Both conserved end residues are trimmed from each CDR3.

CDR3,J,V
ASTPSWGDAMQAF,TRBJ1-1,TRBV6-2/TRBV6-3
ASSLVGGGPQETQY,TRBJ2-5,TRBV5-1
ASSFQGHETQY,TRBJ2-5,TRBV7-9
ASSIGTTQDTQC,TRBJ2-3,TRBV19
ASNLPTSSTGELF,TRBJ2-2,TRBV5-4
ASSFLQESTDTQY,TRBJ2-3,TRBV28
ASSLPLAGGPGNEQF,TRBJ2-1,TRBV7-9
ASSFKDLQETQY,TRBJ2-5,TRBV5-4
ASSLTASGDNEQF,TRBJ2-1,TRBV11-2
SAAADRGGNQPQH,TRBJ1-5,TRBV20-1
ASSIGGSDEQY,TRBJ2-7,TRBV19
ASSYGSAGPLYEQY,TRBJ2-7,TRBV6-5
ASSTDGQETQY,TRBJ2-5,TRBV6-2/TRBV6-3
ASSQVLVGQANEKLF,TRBJ1-4,TRBV4-2
ASSYSADNTEAF,TRBJ1-1,TRBV6-2/TRBV6-3
ASSQDLAGTNEKLF,TRBJ1-4,TRBV3-2
ASSLTSGRVYEQY,TRBJ2-7,TRBV27